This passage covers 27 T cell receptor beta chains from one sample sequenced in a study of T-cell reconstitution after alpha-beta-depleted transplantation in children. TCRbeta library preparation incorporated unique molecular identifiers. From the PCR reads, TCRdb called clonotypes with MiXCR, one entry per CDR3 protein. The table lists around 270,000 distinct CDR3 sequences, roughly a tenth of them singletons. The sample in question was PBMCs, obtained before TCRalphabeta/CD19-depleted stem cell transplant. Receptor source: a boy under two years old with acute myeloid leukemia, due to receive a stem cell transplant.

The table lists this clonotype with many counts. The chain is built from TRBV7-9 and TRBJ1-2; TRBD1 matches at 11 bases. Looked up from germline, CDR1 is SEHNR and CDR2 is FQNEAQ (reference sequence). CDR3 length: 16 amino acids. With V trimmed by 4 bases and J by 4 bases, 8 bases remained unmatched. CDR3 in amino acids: CASSYLGQGASYGYTF. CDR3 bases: TGTGCCAGCAGCTACCTCGGACAGGGGGCCAGCTATGGCTACACCTTC.

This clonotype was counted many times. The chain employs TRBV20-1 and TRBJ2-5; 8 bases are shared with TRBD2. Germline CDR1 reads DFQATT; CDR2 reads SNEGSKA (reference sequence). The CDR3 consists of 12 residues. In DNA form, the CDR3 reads TGCAGCGGGGGGGCCTTGGTTGAGACCCAGTACTTC. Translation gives CSGGALVETQYF.

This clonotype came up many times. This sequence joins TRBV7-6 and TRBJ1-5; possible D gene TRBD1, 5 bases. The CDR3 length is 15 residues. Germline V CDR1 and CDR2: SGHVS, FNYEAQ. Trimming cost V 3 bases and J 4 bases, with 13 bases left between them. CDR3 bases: TGTGCCAGCAGCTTGATAGACAGCGAAAATCAGCCCCAGCATTTT. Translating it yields CASSLIDSENQPQHF.

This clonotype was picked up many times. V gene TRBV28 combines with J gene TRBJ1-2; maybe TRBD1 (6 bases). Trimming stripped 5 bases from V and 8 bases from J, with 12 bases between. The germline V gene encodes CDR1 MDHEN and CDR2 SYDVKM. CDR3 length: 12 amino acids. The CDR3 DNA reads TGTGCCAGCAGTCTTCTTCAGGGGGGCTACACCTTC. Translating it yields CASSLLQGGYTF.

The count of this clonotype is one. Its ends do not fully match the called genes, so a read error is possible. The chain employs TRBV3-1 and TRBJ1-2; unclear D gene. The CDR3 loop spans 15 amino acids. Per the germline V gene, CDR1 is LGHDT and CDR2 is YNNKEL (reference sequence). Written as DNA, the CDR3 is TGTGCCAGCACCCAAGACGAAGGAGCGGTTCATGGCTACACCTTC. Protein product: CASTQDEGAVHGYTF.

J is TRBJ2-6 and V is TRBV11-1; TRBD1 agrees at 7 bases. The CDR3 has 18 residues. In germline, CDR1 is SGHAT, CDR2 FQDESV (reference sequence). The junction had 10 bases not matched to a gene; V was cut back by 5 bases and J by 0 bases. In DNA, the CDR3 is TGTGCCAGCAGCGAGACGGGACAGCCCAACTCTGGGGCCAACGTCCTGACTTTC. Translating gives CASSETGQPNSGANVLTF.

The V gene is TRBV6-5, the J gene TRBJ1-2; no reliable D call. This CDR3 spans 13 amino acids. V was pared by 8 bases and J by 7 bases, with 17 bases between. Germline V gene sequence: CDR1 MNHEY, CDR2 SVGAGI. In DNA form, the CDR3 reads TGTGCCAGCCGACTCGGACTATCTGGTGGCTACACCTTC. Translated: CASRLGLSGGYTF.

CDR3 DNA sequence: TGCAGTGCTAGAGACCGGGAAGCCCAGCATTTT. Translation: CSARDREAQHF. The chain recombines TRBV20-1 with TRBJ1-5; D call uncertain. Germline V gene lookup returns CDR1 DFQATT and CDR2 SNEGSKA (reference sequence). V was trimmed by 0 bases and J by 11 bases, leaving 8 bases between them. This CDR3 contains 11 residues.

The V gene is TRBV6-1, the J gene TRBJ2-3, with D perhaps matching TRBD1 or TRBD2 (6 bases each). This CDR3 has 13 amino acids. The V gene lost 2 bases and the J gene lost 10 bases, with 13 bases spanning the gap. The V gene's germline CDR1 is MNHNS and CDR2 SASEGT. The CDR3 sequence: CASSEPGAGAQYF. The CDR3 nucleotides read TGTGCCAGCAGTGAACCGGGGGCTGGTGCGCAGTATTTT.

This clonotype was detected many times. The CDR3 reads CSARDSTGAVLTF. In nucleotides, the CDR3 is TGCAGTGCTAGAGATTCGACAGGCGCCGTCCTGACTTTC. J is TRBJ2-6 and V is TRBV20-1; a weak D match, TRBD1 (6 bases). Looked up from germline, CDR1 is DFQATT and CDR2 is SNEGSKA (reference sequence). The CDR3 extends over 13 amino acids. Trimming pared 0 bases from V and 12 bases from J, leaving 12 bases between.

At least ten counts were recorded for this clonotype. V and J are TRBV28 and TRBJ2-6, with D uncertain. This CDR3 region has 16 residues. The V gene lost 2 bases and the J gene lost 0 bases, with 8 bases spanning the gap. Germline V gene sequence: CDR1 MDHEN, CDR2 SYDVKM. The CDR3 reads CASSLGESSGANVLTF. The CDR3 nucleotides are TGTGCCAGCAGTTTAGGCGAGAGCTCTGGGGCCAACGTCCTGACTTTC.

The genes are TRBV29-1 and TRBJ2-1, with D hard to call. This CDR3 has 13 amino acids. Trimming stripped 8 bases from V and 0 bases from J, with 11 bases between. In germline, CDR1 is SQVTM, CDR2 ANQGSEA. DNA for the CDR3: TGCAGCACCTGCTCCGGCTCCTACAATGAGCAGTTCTTC. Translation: CSTCSGSYNEQFF.

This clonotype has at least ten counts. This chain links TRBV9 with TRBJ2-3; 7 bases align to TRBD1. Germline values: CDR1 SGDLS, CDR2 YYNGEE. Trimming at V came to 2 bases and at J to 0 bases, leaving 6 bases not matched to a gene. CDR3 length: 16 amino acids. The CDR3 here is CASSVGTASSTDTQYF. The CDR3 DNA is TGTGCCAGCAGCGTCGGGACAGCCTCTAGCACAGATACGCAGTATTTT.

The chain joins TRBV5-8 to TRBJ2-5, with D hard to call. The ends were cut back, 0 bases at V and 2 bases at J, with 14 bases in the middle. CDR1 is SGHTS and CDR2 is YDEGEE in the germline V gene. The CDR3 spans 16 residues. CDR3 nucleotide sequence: TGTGCCAGCAGCTTGGCCTTAGTTCAGTCACAAGAGACCCAGTACTTC. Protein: CASSLALVQSQETQYF.

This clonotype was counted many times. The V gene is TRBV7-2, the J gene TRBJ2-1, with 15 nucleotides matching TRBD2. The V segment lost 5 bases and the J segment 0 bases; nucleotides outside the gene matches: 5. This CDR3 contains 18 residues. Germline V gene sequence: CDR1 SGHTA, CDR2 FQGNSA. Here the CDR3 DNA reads TGTGCCAGCAGCAAGGGACTAGCGGGAGGCCCCTCCTACAATGAGCAGTTCTTC. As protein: CASSKGLAGGPSYNEQFF.

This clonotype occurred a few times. CDR3 region: CASSLTVRGSYTF. The CDR3 nucleotides are TGTGCCAGCAGTTTAACCGTTCGGGGTAGCTACACCTTC. The chain has TRBV12-3 or TRBV12-4 and TRBJ1-2; D unresolved. Trimming shortened V by 2 bases and J by 9 bases, and 13 bases separated the two germline ends. This CDR3 is built from 13 residues.

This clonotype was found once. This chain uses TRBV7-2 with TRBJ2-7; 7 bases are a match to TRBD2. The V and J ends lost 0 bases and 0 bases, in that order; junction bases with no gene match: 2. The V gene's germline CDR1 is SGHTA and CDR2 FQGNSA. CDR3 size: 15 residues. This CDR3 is CASSLAGTTSYEQYF. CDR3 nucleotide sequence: TGTGCCAGCAGCTTAGCAGGGACTACCTCCTACGAGCAGTACTTC.

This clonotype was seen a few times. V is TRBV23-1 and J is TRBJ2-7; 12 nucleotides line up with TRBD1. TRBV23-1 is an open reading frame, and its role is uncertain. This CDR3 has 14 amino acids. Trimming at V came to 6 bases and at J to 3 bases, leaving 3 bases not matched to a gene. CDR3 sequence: CASRGTGGIYEQYF. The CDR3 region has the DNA TGCGCCAGCAGGGGGACAGGGGGCATCTACGAGCAGTACTTC.

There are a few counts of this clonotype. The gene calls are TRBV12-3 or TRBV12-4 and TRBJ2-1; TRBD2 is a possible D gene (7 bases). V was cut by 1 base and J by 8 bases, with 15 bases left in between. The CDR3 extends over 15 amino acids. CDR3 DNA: TGTGCCAGCAGTTTAGGGGGGGGGGCCACTTATGAGCAGTTCTTC. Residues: CASSLGGGATYEQFF.

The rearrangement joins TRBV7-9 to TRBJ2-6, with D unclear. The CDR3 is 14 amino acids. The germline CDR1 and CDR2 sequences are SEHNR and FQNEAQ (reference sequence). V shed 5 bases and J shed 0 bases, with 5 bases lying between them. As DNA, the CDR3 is TGTGCCAGCAGCCATTCCTCTGGGGCCAACGTCCTGACTTTC. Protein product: CASSHSSGANVLTF. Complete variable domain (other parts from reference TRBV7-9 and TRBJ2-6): DTGVSQNPRHKITKRGQNVTFRCDPISEHNRLYWYRQTLGQGPEFLTYFQNEAQLEKSRLLSDRFSAERPKGSFSTLEIQRTEQGDSAMYLCASSHSSGANVLTFGAGSRLTVL.

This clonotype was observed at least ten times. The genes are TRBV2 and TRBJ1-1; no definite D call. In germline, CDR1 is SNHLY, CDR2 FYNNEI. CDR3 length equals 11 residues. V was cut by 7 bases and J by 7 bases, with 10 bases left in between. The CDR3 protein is CASIRIGEAFF. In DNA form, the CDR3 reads TGTGCCAGCATCAGGATCGGTGAAGCTTTCTTT.

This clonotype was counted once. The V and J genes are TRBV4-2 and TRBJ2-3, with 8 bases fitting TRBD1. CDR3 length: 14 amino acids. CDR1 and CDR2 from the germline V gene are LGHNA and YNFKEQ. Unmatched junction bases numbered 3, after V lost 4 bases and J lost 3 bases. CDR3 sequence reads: CASSPQGETDTQYF. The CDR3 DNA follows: TGTGCCAGCAGCCCACAGGGGGAAACAGATACGCAGTATTTT.

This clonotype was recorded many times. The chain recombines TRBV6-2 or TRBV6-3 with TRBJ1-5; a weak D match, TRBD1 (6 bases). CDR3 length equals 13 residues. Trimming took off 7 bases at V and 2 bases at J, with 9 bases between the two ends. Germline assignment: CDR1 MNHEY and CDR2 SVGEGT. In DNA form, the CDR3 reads TGTGCCAGCAACCCAGGGGGCAATCAGCCCCAGCATTTT. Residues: CASNPGGNQPQHF.

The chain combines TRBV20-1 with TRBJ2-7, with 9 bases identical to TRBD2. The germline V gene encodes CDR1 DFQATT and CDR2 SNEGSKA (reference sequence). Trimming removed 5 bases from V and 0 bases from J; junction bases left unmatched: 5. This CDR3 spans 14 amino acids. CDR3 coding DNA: TGCAGTGCTGCTTTGACTAGCGGCTCCTACGAGCAGTACTTC. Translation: CSAALTSGSYEQYF.

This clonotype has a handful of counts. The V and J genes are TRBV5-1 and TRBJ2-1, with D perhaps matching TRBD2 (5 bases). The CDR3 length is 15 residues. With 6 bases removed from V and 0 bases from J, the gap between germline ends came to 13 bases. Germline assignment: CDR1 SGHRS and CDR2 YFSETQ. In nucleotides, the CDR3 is TGCGCCAGCAACGCTTACGCGGGCTCCTACAATGAGCAGTTCTTC. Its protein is CASNAYAGSYNEQFF.

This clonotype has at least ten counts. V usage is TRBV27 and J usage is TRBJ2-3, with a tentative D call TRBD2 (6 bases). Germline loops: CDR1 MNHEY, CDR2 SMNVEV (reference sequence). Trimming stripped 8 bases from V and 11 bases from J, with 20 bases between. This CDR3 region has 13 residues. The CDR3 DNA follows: TGTGCCAGCCTATCCTATAATAGCGGTATGCAGTATTTT. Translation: CASLSYNSGMQYF.

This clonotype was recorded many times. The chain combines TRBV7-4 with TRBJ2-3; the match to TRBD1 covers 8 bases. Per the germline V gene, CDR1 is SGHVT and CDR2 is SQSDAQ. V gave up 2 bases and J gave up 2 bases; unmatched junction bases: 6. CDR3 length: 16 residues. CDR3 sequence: CASSLLGRGHTDTQYF. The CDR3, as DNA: TGTGCCAGCAGCTTACTGGGCAGGGGGCACACAGATACGCAGTATTTT.